This is a list of T cell receptor beta chains from one sample in a study of technical replicates of blood from a few donors. The data were produced by immunoSEQ multiplex PCR, yet TCRdb's version contains in-frame clones alone and is incomplete. The sample consists of roughly 100,000 clones, roughly 94% of them appearing once. Sequences were obtained from T cells isolated from PBMCs. The source of these receptors is a human donor in good health. CDR3s include the opening cysteine and the closing phenylalanine or tryptophan. D genes are given only for firm matches. Clone size is not always given. Where it is, it says once, few, many or a class for expanded clones.

size: NA
J: TRBJ2-7
V: TRBV30
D: NA
DNA: TGTGCCTGGAGTCCCCCGGGGATCTCCTACGAGCAGTACTTC
CDR3: CAWSPPGISYEQYF

size: NA
J: TRBJ2-1
V: TRBV6-1
D: NA
DNA: TGTGCCAGCAGCCTCAGGGACATCAATGAGCAGTTCTTC
CDR3: CASSLRDINEQFF

size: NA
J: TRBJ2-7
V: TRBV9
D: TRBD1
DNA: TGTGCCAGCAGCGTAGGGGCCAGGGGGTCTTACGAGCAGTACTTC
CDR3: CASSVGARGSYEQYF

size: NA
J: TRBJ2-7
V: TRBV5-6
D: NA
DNA: TGTGCCAGCAGCATAGATGTCTACGAGCAGTACTTC
CDR3: CASSIDVYEQYF

size: NA
J: TRBJ2-7
V: TRBV18
D: NA
DNA: TGTGCCAGCTCACCAGGCGGTCTCCCCTACGAGCAGTACTTC
CDR3: CASSPGGLPYEQYF

size: NA
J: TRBJ2-7
V: TRBV11-2
D: NA
DNA: TGTGCCAGCAGCTTAGGGGCAGGGGTTTACTACGAGCAGTACTTC
CDR3: CASSLGAGVYYEQYF

size: NA
J: TRBJ1-5
V: TRBV5-4
D: NA
DNA: TGTGCCAGCAGCTTGGGCCGGGACAATCAGCCCCAGCATTTT
CDR3: CASSLGRDNQPQHF

size: NA
J: TRBJ1-1
V: TRBV7-2
D: TRBD1
DNA: TGTGCCAGCAGCAATAATTTCAGGGGGAGAGCTTTCTTT
CDR3: CASSNNFRGRAFF

size: NA
J: TRBJ2-7
V: TRBV19
D: NA
DNA: TGTGCCAGTACTACATCATGGGGGGCCTACGAGCAGTACTTC
CDR3: CASTTSWGAYEQYF

size: NA
J: TRBJ2-3
V: TRBV4-1
D: NA
DNA: TGCGCCAGCAGCCAAGAGGTTCAGGAGGGCACAGATACGCAGTATTTT
CDR3: CASSQEVQEGTDTQYF

size: NA
J: TRBJ2-1
V: TRBV4-1
D: NA
DNA: TGCGCCAGCAGCGACCGGGACTCCCCTGGCAATGAGCAGTTCTTC
CDR3: CASSDRDSPGNEQFF

size: NA
J: TRBJ1-1
V: TRBV7-8
D: TRBD1
DNA: TGTGCCAGCAGCTTAGGGGACAGGGTCACTGAAGCTTTCTTT
CDR3: CASSLGDRVTEAFF

size: NA
J: TRBJ2-7
V: TRBV4-1
D: NA
DNA: TGCGCCAGCAGCCCACGGGATTGGGTCCCCTACGAGCAGTACTTC
CDR3: CASSPRDWVPYEQYF

size: once
J: TRBJ2-3
V: TRBV7-3
D: TRBD2
DNA: TGTGCCAGCAGCGTCGGGACTAGCGGGAGCTCAGATACGCAGTATTTT
CDR3: CASSVGTSGSSDTQYF

size: once
J: TRBJ2-4
V: TRBV11-3
D: NA
DNA: TGTGCCAGCAGCCCCGAGGGTTTTAACATTCAGTACTTC
CDR3: CASSPEGFNIQYF

size: NA
J: TRBJ2-1
V: TRBV11-3
D: NA
DNA: TGTGCCAGCAGCCACGACTCTTACAATGAGCAGTTCTTC
CDR3: CASSHDSYNEQFF

size: NA
J: TRBJ2-3
V: TRBV4-2
D: TRBD2
DNA: TGTGCCAGCGCCCCCGGGGGAGGGATCACAGATACGCAGTATTTT
CDR3: CASAPGGGITDTQYF

size: NA
J: TRBJ1-1
V: TRBV2
D: NA
DNA: TGTGCCAGCAGGGTGGGACAAACGAACACTGAAGCTTTCTTT
CDR3: CASRVGQTNTEAFF

size: once
J: TRBJ2-1
V: TRBV7-9
D: NA
DNA: TGTGCCAGCATACAGGGATACAATGAGCAGTTCTTC
CDR3: CASIQGYNEQFF

size: NA
J: TRBJ1-5
V: TRBV9
D: NA
DNA: TGTGCCAGCAGCGCTTCGTCCAATCAGCCCCAGCATTTT
CDR3: CASSASSNQPQHF

size: NA
J: TRBJ1-4
V: TRBV28
D: NA
DNA: TGTGCCAGCAGTTGGGGAGGTCCGAATGAAAAACTGTTTTTT
CDR3: CASSWGGPNEKLFF

size: NA
J: TRBJ2-1
V: TRBV4-3
D: TRBD2
DNA: TGCGCCAGCAGCCATGGGACTAGCGCATCCAATGAGCAGTTCTTC
CDR3: CASSHGTSASNEQFF

size: NA
J: TRBJ1-4
V: TRBV5-6
D: TRBD1
DNA: TGTGCCAGCAACATTAGGACAGGAACTAATGAAAAACTGTTTTTT
CDR3: CASNIRTGTNEKLFF

size: NA
J: TRBJ2-5
V: TRBV2
D: TRBD2
DNA: TGTGCCAGCAGGGGTTGGTCGGCGGGAGTGGTACTGGAGACCCAGTACTTC
CDR3: CASRGWSAGVVLETQYF

size: NA
J: TRBJ1-4
V: TRBV18
D: NA
DNA: TGTGCCAGCTCACCACCCGGGACTCCAAATGAAAAACTGTTTTTT
CDR3: CASSPPGTPNEKLFF

size: NA
J: TRBJ2-7
V: TRBV9
D: TRBD1
DNA: TGTGCCAGCAGCGCAACCTTCAGGGGGCCCCACGAGCAGTACTTC
CDR3: CASSATFRGPHEQYF

size: NA
J: TRBJ2-7
V: TRBV7-2
D: NA
DNA: TGTGCCAGCAGGTTAGGGGGAGGGACGTCCTACGAGCAGTACTTC
CDR3: CASRLGGGTSYEQYF

size: NA
J: TRBJ2-6
V: TRBV7-9
D: NA
DNA: TGTGCCAGCAGCTTTCGCCACTCCCTCCGTTCTGGGGCCAACGTCCTGACTTTC
CDR3: CASSFRHSLRSGANVLTF

size: NA
J: TRBJ2-3
V: TRBV7-3
D: NA
DNA: TGTGCCAGCAGCGAAACCGTAGCGGCGACAGATACGCAGTATTTT
CDR3: CASSETVAATDTQYF

size: NA
J: TRBJ2-7
V: TRBV4-2
D: NA
DNA: TGTGCCAGCAGCCAAGATCCCAGAATTGGCTCCTACGAGCAGTACTTC
CDR3: CASSQDPRIGSYEQYF

size: NA
J: TRBJ2-5
V: TRBV11-2
D: TRBD2
DNA: TGTGCCAGCAGCTCTCTAGCGGAATACCAAGAGACCCAGTACTTC
CDR3: CASSSLAEYQETQYF

size: NA
J: TRBJ2-3
V: TRBV4-2
D: TRBD1
DNA: TGTGCCAGCAGCCAAGATTGGGGACAGGGTCTGACAGATACGCAGTATTTT
CDR3: CASSQDWGQGLTDTQYF

size: NA
J: TRBJ2-1
V: TRBV19
D: TRBD2
DNA: TGTGCCAGTAGTGGAGGGACTAGCGGGAGAGGTCTGAATGAGCAGTTCTTC
CDR3: CASSGGTSGRGLNEQFF

size: NA
J: TRBJ2-7
V: TRBV4-3
D: NA
DNA: TGCGCCAGCAGCCAGGACCCGGGACAAATAATCTACGAGCAGTACTTC
CDR3: CASSQDPGQIIYEQYF

size: NA
J: TRBJ2-3
V: TRBV5-1
D: TRBD1
DNA: TGCGCCAGCAGCTTGAGTCAGGGACAGGGGCGGATAAATACGCAGTATTTT
CDR3: CASSLSQGQGRINTQYF

size: NA
J: TRBJ1-3
V: TRBV11-3
D: NA
DNA: TGTGCCAGCAGCTTAGGAAACAGACAAAACACCATATATTTT
CDR3: CASSLGNRQNTIYF

size: NA
J: TRBJ2-7
V: TRBV13
D: NA
DNA: TGTGCCAGCAGCCCCCCCGGGGTCTTTTACGAGCAGTACTTC
CDR3: CASSPPGVFYEQYF

size: NA
J: TRBJ1-1
V: TRBV6-1
D: TRBD1
DNA: TGTGCCAGCCTTACCACACCCGGGACAGGGACTTTCTTT
CDR3: CASLTTPGTGTFF

size: NA
J: TRBJ1-3
V: TRBV4-3
D: NA
DNA: TGCGCCAGCAGCCAAGATGGGTGGAGTGGAAACACCATATATTTT
CDR3: CASSQDGWSGNTIYF

size: NA
J: TRBJ2-1
V: TRBV7-9
D: TRBD2
DNA: TGTGCCAGCAGGATTTCTAGCGGGAGGGCGGGGAATGAGCAGTTCTTC
CDR3: CASRISSGRAGNEQFF

size: NA
J: TRBJ2-3
V: TRBV5-4
D: NA
DNA: TGTGCCAGCAGCTTGAGGGCACTAGCCTATGCAGATACGCAGTATTTT
CDR3: CASSLRALAYADTQYF

size: NA
J: TRBJ2-1
V: TRBV19
D: NA
DNA: TGTGCCAGTAGTATAGATACTCAGGGAACACCTAGGAATGAGCAGTTCTTC
CDR3: CASSIDTQGTPRNEQFF

size: once
J: TRBJ2-7
V: TRBV7-2
D: TRBD1
DNA: TGTGCCAGCAGCGTACAGGGGGCTTCCTACGAGCAGTACTTC
CDR3: CASSVQGASYEQYF

size: NA
J: TRBJ1-3
V: TRBV7-9
D: NA
DNA: TGTGCCAGCAGCTTGGACAGCTCTGGAAACACCATATATTTT
CDR3: CASSLDSSGNTIYF

size: NA
J: TRBJ2-7
V: TRBV6-1
D: NA
DNA: TGTGCCAGCAGTGAAGCCTCCCCCTACGAGCAGTACTTC
CDR3: CASSEASPYEQYF

size: once
J: TRBJ2-7
V: TRBV4-3
D: TRBD2
DNA: TGCGCCAGCAGCCAAGAACTAGCGGGAGGATACGAGCAGTACTTC
CDR3: CASSQELAGGYEQYF

size: NA
J: TRBJ2-1
V: TRBV9
D: TRBD2
DNA: TGTGCCAGCAGCACTAGCGGGAGAATCAATGAGCAGTTCTTC
CDR3: CASSTSGRINEQFF

size: NA
J: TRBJ2-7
V: TRBV9
D: NA
DNA: TGTGCCAGCAGCGTAGATGGTAGCTTGTACGAGCAGTACTTC
CDR3: CASSVDGSLYEQYF

size: NA
J: TRBJ2-7
V: TRBV21-1
D: NA
DNA: TGTGCCAGCAGCGGGGTGGCGGGGAGCTCCTACGAGCAGTACTTC
CDR3: CASSGVAGSSYEQYF

size: NA
J: TRBJ2-5
V: TRBV7-2
D: TRBD2
DNA: TGTGCCAGCAGCTTAGACGGGTCAGGACTAGCGGTCTATCAAGAGACCCAGTACTTC
CDR3: CASSLDGSGLAVYQETQYF

size: NA
J: TRBJ2-3
V: TRBV5-1
D: TRBD2
DNA: TGCGCCAGCAGCCCTAACCTAGCGGGAGGTTTCACAGATACGCAGTATTTT
CDR3: CASSPNLAGGFTDTQYF

size: NA
J: TRBJ2-7
V: TRBV6-5
D: TRBD1
DNA: TGTGCCAGCAGTTATACGACAGGGCTAGACGAGCAGTACTTC
CDR3: CASSYTTGLDEQYF

size: NA
J: TRBJ1-4
V: TRBV25-1
D: TRBD1
DNA: TGTGCCAGCAGCACAGGGGGCGCCGTTGAAAAACTGTTTTTT
CDR3: CASSTGGAVEKLFF

size: NA
J: TRBJ2-5
V: TRBV30
D: NA
DNA: TGTGCCTGGACAGGAGGACAGAAAGAGACCCAGTACTTC
CDR3: CAWTGGQKETQYF

size: NA
J: TRBJ2-7
V: TRBV5-4
D: TRBD1
DNA: TGTGCCAGCAGCGGACAGGGTATTTTATACGAGCAGTACTTC
CDR3: CASSGQGILYEQYF